Included here is one TCR beta chain sequence, with context. Germline V gives CDR1 SGDLS, CDR2 YYNGEE. V was shortened by 2 bases and J by 7 bases, with 7 bases between the two germline ends. CDR3 length equals 13 residues. Genomic DNA served as template for TCR beta VDJ and CDR3 profiling. One entry per CDR3 protein, called by TCRdb with MiXCR from the reads. Of about 160,000 distinct CDR3 sequences listed, around 48% are singletons. The sample comes from a study of CD8+CD57+ T cells in acquired aplastic anemia. Patients chosen for sequencing had CD8+CD57+ cells that had expanded, as shown by flow cytometry.

The receptor comes from a human donor with aplastic anemia. The sequencing sample was made of sorted CD4+, CD8+, or CD8+CD57+ T cells (not recorded which) from PBMCs. The chain is built from TRBV9 and TRBJ1-6; D ambiguous. CDR3 sequence: CASSVRENSPLHF. CDR3 coding DNA: TGTGCCAGCAGCGTGAGAGAAAATTCACCCCTCCACTTT.